This TCR beta chain was identified in a study of identical twins. Regarding the study as a whole: Sequences that were out-of-frame, alpha and twin-shared displayed an excess of low generation probability.

TCRdb re-derived calls from the 5' RACE reads in MiXCR, one entry per CDR3 protein. The table records about 1.7 million distinct CDR3 sequences, more than 30% of them present only once. Germline-derived CDR1 and CDR2 are MDHEN and SYDVKM. The CDR3 consists of 15 residues. To note about this clonotype: Its specificity is not known. One end of the junction fails to match germline, which may point to a read error.

Donors were all healthy Caucasians. The receptor was isolated from a newborn girl in good health. J is TRBJ2-7 and V is TRBV28, with 7 bases matching TRBD2. Sequenced input: cord blood. CDR3 DNA sequence: TGTGCCGGCAGTTTATATGGGACTACCCGCTACGAGCAGTACTTC. This translates into CAGSLYGTTRYEQYF.